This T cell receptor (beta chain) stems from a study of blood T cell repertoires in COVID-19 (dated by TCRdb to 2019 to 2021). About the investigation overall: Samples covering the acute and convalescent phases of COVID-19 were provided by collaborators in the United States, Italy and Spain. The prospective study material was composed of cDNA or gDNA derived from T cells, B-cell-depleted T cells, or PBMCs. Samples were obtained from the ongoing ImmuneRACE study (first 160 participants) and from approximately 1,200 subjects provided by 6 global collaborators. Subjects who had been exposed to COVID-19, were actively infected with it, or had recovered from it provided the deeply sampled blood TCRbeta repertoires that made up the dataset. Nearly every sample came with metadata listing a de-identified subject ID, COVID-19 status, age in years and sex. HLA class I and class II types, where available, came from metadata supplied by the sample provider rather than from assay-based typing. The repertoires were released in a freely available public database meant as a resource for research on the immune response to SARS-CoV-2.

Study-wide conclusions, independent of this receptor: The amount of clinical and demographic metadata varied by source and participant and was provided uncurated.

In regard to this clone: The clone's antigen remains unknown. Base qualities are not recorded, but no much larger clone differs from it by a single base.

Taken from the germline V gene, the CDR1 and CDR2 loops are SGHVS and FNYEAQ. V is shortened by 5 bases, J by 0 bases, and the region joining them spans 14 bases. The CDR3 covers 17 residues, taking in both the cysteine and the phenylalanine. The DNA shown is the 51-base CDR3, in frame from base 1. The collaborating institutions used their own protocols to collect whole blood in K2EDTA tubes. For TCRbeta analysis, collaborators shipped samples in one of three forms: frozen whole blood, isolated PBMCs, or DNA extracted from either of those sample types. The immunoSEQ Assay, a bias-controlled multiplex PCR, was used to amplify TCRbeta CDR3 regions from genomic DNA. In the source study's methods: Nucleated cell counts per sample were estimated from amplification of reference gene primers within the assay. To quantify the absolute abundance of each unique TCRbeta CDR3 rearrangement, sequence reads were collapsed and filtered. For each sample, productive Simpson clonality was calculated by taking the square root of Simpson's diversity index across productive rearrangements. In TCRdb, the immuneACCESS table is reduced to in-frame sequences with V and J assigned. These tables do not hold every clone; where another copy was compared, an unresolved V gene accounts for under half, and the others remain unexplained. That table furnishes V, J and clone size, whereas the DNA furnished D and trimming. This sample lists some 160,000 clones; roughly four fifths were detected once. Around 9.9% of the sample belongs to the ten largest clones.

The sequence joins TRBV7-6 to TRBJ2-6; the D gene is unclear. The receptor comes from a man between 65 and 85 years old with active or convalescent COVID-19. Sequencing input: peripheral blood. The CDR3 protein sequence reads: CASSPWMESSGANVLTF. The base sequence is TGTGCCAGCAGCCCGTGGATGGAGAGCTCTGGGGCCAACGTCCTGACTTTC.